These 23 T cell receptor beta chains were all obtained from the same sample, sequenced in a study of vaccination and CD4 T cells after COVID-19. Researchers used the Oncomine TCR Beta short-read assay to sequence DNA from cultured CD4+ T cells. MiXCR, applied by TCRdb to the PCR reads, yields one record per CDR3 protein. The sample consists of nearly 20,000 distinct CDR3 sequences, over 60% of them appearing once. Their target antigens are unknown. This sample's treatment: roughly ten-day PBMC culture with coronavirus spike peptide pools or control peptides (ViraFEST assay). The sequences come from CD4+ T cells from blood, cultured in vitro, collected after SARS-CoV-2 vaccination. The receptor source for this set is a human donor who received a COVID-19 vaccine.

This clonotype occurred once. V is TRBV6-2 or TRBV6-3 and J is TRBJ2-3, with D perhaps TRBD2 (6 bases). V shed 5 bases and J shed 5 bases, with 14 bases lying between them. Germline CDR1 and CDR2: MNHEY and SVGEGT. The CDR3 loop spans 14 amino acids. The CDR3 protein is CASSPWDLRDTQYF. CDR3 bases: TGTGCCAGCAGTCCCTGGGACTTGCGAGATACGCAGTATTTT.

The chain carries TRBV24-1 and TRBJ1-6, with D maybe TRBD1 (5 bases). This CDR3 has 15 amino acids. The V end lost 5 bases, the J end lost 8 bases, and 15 bases lay between the germline ends. The germline V gene has CDR1 KGHDR and CDR2 SFDVKD. CDR3 coding DNA: TGTGCCACCAGTGGTCCGGGACCCACGGATTCACCCCTCCACTTT. Encoded protein: CATSGPGPTDSPLHF.

This sequence joins TRBV7-8 and TRBJ1-2; 8 bases align to TRBD1. The CDR3 length is 15 residues. The V gene's germline CDR1 is SGHVS and CDR2 FQNEAQ. V dropped 4 bases and J dropped 0; count of bases not matched to a gene: 4. The CDR3 spells CASSSGQDPNYGYTF. CDR3 sequence (DNA): TGTGCCAGCAGCTCGGGACAGGATCCTAACTATGGCTACACCTTC.

The V and J genes are TRBV6-5 and TRBJ2-5; tentatively, D is TRBD1 (7 bases). The germline V and J ends were trimmed by 0 bases and 0 bases, with 20 bases remaining between them. Germline lookup yields CDR1 MNHEY and CDR2 SVGAGI. This CDR3 is 19 amino acids long. The CDR3 DNA reads TGTGCCAGCAGTTACTCGGACTTCCCAGGGGGGCAGTACCAAGAGACCCAGTACTTC. Translating it yields CASSYSDFPGGQYQETQYF.

The rearrangement joins TRBV2 to TRBJ1-2; D gene uncertain. This CDR3 contains 11 residues. The V end was cut by 5 bases, the J end by 10 bases, with 11 bases between. Germline lookup yields CDR1 SNHLY and CDR2 FYNNEI. This chain's CDR3 is CASSFYRDYTF. CDR3 in DNA: TGTGCCAGCAGTTTCTACCGGGACTACACCTTC.

This sequence joins TRBV20-1 and TRBJ1-5; unclear D gene. CDR1 DFQATT and CDR2 SNEGSKA come from the germline V gene (reference sequence). The CDR3 is 12 amino acids. Trimming pared 6 bases from V and 9 bases from J, leaving 15 bases between. The CDR3 DNA reads TGCAGTGCGAAGTCTCGGCATAGGCCCCAGCATTTT. It specifies CSAKSRHRPQHF.

This clonotype was observed once. J is TRBJ2-5 and V is TRBV9; TRBD1 agrees at 8 bases. Germline loops: CDR1 SGDLS, CDR2 YYNGEE. Germline trimming cut 0 bases from V and 5 bases from J; bases unmatched to any gene: 6. The CDR3 has 15 amino acids. The CDR3 bases are TGTGCCAGCAGCGTAGGTCAGACAGGGGCCGAGACCCAGTACTTC. As protein: CASSVGQTGAETQYF. The full variable domain, with the rest looked up from reference TRBV9 and TRBJ2-5, is DSGVTQTPKHLITATGQRVTLRCSPRSGDLSVYWYQQSLDQGLQFLIQYYNGEERAKGNILERFSAQQFPDLHSELNLSSLELGDSALYFCASSVGQTGAETQYFGPGTRLLVL.

This sequence joins TRBV6-1 and TRBJ2-7, with TRBD1 as a possible D gene (6 bases). V was pared by 8 bases and J by 3 bases, with 14 bases between. The CDR3 runs to 13 residues. The V gene's germline CDR1 is MNHNS and CDR2 SASEGT. The chain's CDR3 is CASLSGVIYEQYF. CDR3 in DNA: TGTGCCAGCTTATCAGGGGTTATCTACGAGCAGTACTTC.

The chain recombines TRBV2 with TRBJ1-1; D call uncertain. Germline assignment: CDR1 SNHLY and CDR2 FYNNEI. V lost 2 bases to trimming and J lost 2 bases, with 15 bases between them. This CDR3 spans 16 amino acids. CDR3 amino acids: CASSERVLAINTEAFF. DNA for the CDR3: TGTGCCAGCAGTGAAAGGGTTTTGGCGATTAACACTGAAGCTTTCTTT.

This chain connects TRBV6-2 or TRBV6-3 to TRBJ2-5, with 12 positions matching TRBD2. The CDR3 contains 13 residues. The V segment lost 10 bases and the J segment 7 bases; nucleotides outside the gene matches: 7. CDR1 and CDR2 from the germline V gene are MNHEY and SVGEGT. The CDR3 region has the DNA TGTGCCACCAGGACTAGCGGGGACGCGACCCAGTACTTC. This gives the protein CATRTSGDATQYF.

The V and J genes are TRBV20-1 and TRBJ2-5; D is unclear. This CDR3 is built from 13 residues. Trimming stripped 2 bases from V and 0 bases from J, with 7 bases between. Looked up from germline, CDR1 is DFQATT and CDR2 is SNEGSKA (reference sequence). The CDR3 DNA follows: TGCAGTGCTAGACACCAGAACCAAGAGACCCAGTACTTC. Encoded protein: CSARHQNQETQYF.

This clonotype was picked up a small number of times. V gene TRBV6-5 combines with J gene TRBJ2-3; D gene uncertain. V lost 2 bases to trimming and J lost 2 bases, with 17 bases between them. This CDR3 is 17 amino acids long. CDR1 and CDR2 from the germline V gene are MNHEY and SVGAGI. DNA for the CDR3: TGTGCCAGCAGTTACCCGGTCGGCAGGACGGACACAGATACGCAGTATTTT. It translates to CASSYPVGRTDTDTQYF.

This chain uses TRBV20-1 with TRBJ1-6, with 7 bases fitting TRBD1. Germline assignment: CDR1 DFQATT and CDR2 SNEGSKA (reference sequence). CDR3 size: 15 residues. J gave up 5 bases and V 5 bases, and 9 bases lay outside the gene matches. CDR3 sequence: CSAPAPGQNNSPLHF. CDR3 DNA: TGCAGTGCTCCGGCTCCGGGACAGAATAATTCACCCCTCCACTTT.

This clonotype occurred once. This rearrangement joins TRBV5-1 to TRBJ2-5; TRBD1 matches 7 bases. The CDR3 is 13 residues long. V lost 4 bases and J lost 2; bases outside the gene matches: 2. Germline V CDR1 and CDR2: SGHRS, YFSETQ. The CDR3, as DNA: TGCGCCAGCAGCACACAGGGGCAAGAGACCCAGTACTTC. Amino acids: CASSTQGQETQYF. The complete variable domain, with remaining parts taken from reference TRBV5-1 and TRBJ2-5, reads KAGVTQTPRYLIKTRGQQVTLSCSPISGHRSVSWYQQTPGQGLQFLFEYFSETQRNKGNFPGRFSGRQFSNSRSEMNVSTLELGDSALYLCASSTQGQETQYFGPGTRLLVL.

The chain combines TRBV20-1 with TRBJ2-2; D uncertain. The CDR3 totals 13 residues. Germline CDR1 and CDR2: DFQATT and SNEGSKA (reference sequence). V was shortened by 6 bases and J by 2 bases, with 10 bases between the two germline ends. The CDR3 sequence is CSAPIYNTGELFF. The DNA of the CDR3 is TGCAGTGCCCCCATCTACAACACCGGGGAGCTGTTTTTT.

This chain joins TRBV19 and TRBJ1-6; the D gene is possibly TRBD1 (6 bases). The V gene lost 6 bases and the J gene lost 0 bases, with 15 bases spanning the gap. CDR1 is LNHDA, CDR2 SQIVND, per germline (reference sequence). CDR3 length: 17 amino acids. This CDR3 reads CASSPGHPSSYNSPLHF. CDR3 in DNA: TGTGCCAGTAGCCCGGGACACCCGAGCTCCTATAATTCACCCCTCCACTTT.

The chain links TRBV25-1 to TRBJ1-6, with D possibly being TRBD1 (6 bases). This CDR3 region has 16 residues. Germline V gene lookup returns CDR1 MGHDK and CDR2 SYGVNS. V was pared by 10 bases and J by 0 bases, with 16 bases between. CDR3 loop: CAIEQTGSSYNSPLHF. The CDR3 DNA reads TGTGCCATAGAGCAGACAGGCAGCTCCTATAATTCACCCCTCCACTTT. Together with reference TRBV25-1 and TRBJ1-6, the CDR3 gives the full variable domain: EADIYQTPRYLVIGTGKKITLECSQTMGHDKMYWYQQDPGMELHLIHYSYGVNSTEKGDLSSESTVSRIRTEHFPLTLESARPSHTSQYLCAIEQTGSSYNSPLHFGNGTRLTVT.

V and J are TRBV19 and TRBJ1-2; 7 nucleotides agree with TRBD1. The CDR3 contains 16 residues. V shed 6 bases and J 2 bases; nucleotides not matched to a gene: 12. Germline CDR1 and CDR2: LNHDA and SQIVND (reference sequence). In DNA form, the CDR3 reads TGTGCCAGTAGGGGACCGCTACAGGGGCCCAACTATGGCTACACCTTC. It codes for CASRGPLQGPNYGYTF.

The chain links TRBV6-5 to TRBJ1-4; D unresolved. The CDR3 has 14 residues. Germline V lookup: CDR1 MNHEY, CDR2 SVGAGI. Trimming removed 0 bases from V and 7 bases from J, with 9 bases in between. CDR3 sequence (DNA): TGTGCCAGCAGTTACTCCCCGGACGGTGAAAAACTGTTTTTT. Residues: CASSYSPDGEKLFF.

The V and J genes are TRBV24-1 and TRBJ2-7, with D possibly being TRBD1 (5 bases). The CDR3 has 16 amino acids. The ends were cut back, 4 bases at V and 3 bases at J, with 18 bases in the middle. Looked up from germline, CDR1 is KGHDR and CDR2 is SFDVKD. The CDR3 loop reads CATSDPPQGHIYEQYF. In DNA, the CDR3 is TGTGCCACCAGTGACCCGCCCCAGGGTCATATCTACGAGCAGTACTTC.

This clonotype was seen just once. This chain connects TRBV20-1 to TRBJ2-1; 15 nucleotides agree with TRBD2. Germline V gene sequence: CDR1 DFQATT, CDR2 SNEGSKA (reference sequence). This CDR3 is built from 17 residues. V lost 1 base to trimming and J lost 3 bases; unmatched junction nucleotides: 4. The CDR3 DNA reads TGCAGTGCTAGAGGGACTAGCGGGGGGGGTATCTACAATGAGCAGTTCTTC. Encoded protein: CSARGTSGGGIYNEQFF.

This chain joins TRBV6-2 or TRBV6-3 and TRBJ2-2; 7 nucleotides align to TRBD1. The CDR3 is 15 residues long. The germline CDR1 and CDR2 sequences are MNHEY and SVGEGT. Germline trimming cut 0 bases from V and 5 bases from J; bases unmatched to any gene: 3. Here the CDR3 reads CASSYSGRGTGELFF. In DNA form, the CDR3 reads TGTGCCAGCAGTTACTCAGGCAGGGGGACCGGGGAGCTGTTTTTT.

The chain links TRBV20-1 to TRBJ2-7, with 7 bases identical to TRBD2. The CDR3 is made up of 13 amino acids. Germline trimming cut 0 bases from V and 2 bases from J; bases unmatched to any gene: 1. The germline V gene has CDR1 DFQATT and CDR2 SNEGSKA (reference sequence). CDR3 nucleotides: TGCAGTGCTAGAGAGGGGGGGGCCTACGAGCAGTACTTC. Protein: CSAREGGAYEQYF.